Below, 15 T cell receptor beta chains from the same sample are listed, as sequenced in a study of breast tumors, draining lymph nodes, adjacent tissues. TCRdb re-analysed the multiplex PCR reads in MiXCR, keeping a single row per CDR3 protein. This sample has fewer than 200,000 distinct CDR3 sequences, with roughly a third found just once. Axillary draining lymph nodes of breast cancer patients supplied the node samples. The sample was axillary lymph node tissue. These receptors all stem from a female donor with breast cancer. Some clones in this sample may be carry-over from other donors' samples.

This clonotype was detected only a few times. The V and J genes are TRBV5-4 and TRBJ2-7; TRBD1 is a possible D gene (5 bases). This CDR3 spans 19 amino acids. Germline CDR1 reads SGHNT; CDR2 reads YYREEE (reference sequence). The ends were cut back, 4 bases at V and 6 bases at J, with 32 bases in the middle. The DNA for the CDR3 is TGTGCCAGCAGCCCTGAGGACACCCCTGACCCAACGGTGGAAGGCGAGCAGTACTTC. Its translation: CASSPEDTPDPTVEGEQYF.

The table lists this clonotype with a few counts. With a much larger clone just one base away, this may be a read error. This rearrangement joins TRBV5-8 to TRBJ1-2; D gene ambiguous. This CDR3 has 15 residues. From germline, CDR1 is SGHTS and CDR2 YDEGEE. Trimming took off 6 bases at V and 8 bases at J, with 23 bases between the two ends. CDR3 sequence reads: CASKAGWATKVGYTF. The CDR3 region has the DNA TGTGCCAGCAAGGCCGGGTGGGCTACCAAGGTCGGCTACACCTTC.

As to this clonotype: A junction boundary mismatches the germline segment, possibly from a read error. This CDR3 is CASSQAWSSGGLSEQFF. The CDR3 DNA follows: TGTGCCAGCAGTCAAGCGTGGTCTAGCGGGGGGCTGAGTGAGCAGTTCTTC. This sequence joins TRBV6-1 and TRBJ2-1; 11 nucleotides align to TRBD2. The CDR3 loop spans 17 amino acids. Germline V gene sequence: CDR1 MNHNS, CDR2 SASEGT.

About this clonotype itself: The missing conserved phenylalanine or tryptophan at the end of this CDR3 makes a read error likely. The rearrangement joins TRBV6-6 to TRBJ2-7; TRBD2 might be the D (6 bases). There are 15 residues in the CDR3. The V and J ends lost 5 bases and 4 bases respectively, with 18 bases between them. The germline V gene encodes CDR1 MNHNY and CDR2 SVGAGI (reference sequence). The CDR3 region has the DNA TGTGCCAGCAGTCTGGTGGGGGGTGTACCTTACGAGCAGTACCTC. Amino acid sequence: CASSLVGGVPYEQYL.

This clonotype has only one observation. The junction shows a germline mismatch at one end, possibly a read error. This chain links TRBV6-1 with TRBJ1-5, with D maybe TRBD1 (6 bases). The CDR3 is made up of 15 amino acids. Per the germline V gene, CDR1 is MNHNS and CDR2 is SASEGT. DNA for the CDR3: TGTGTCAGCAGTGAGACATACAGGGACAATCAGCCCCAGCATTTT. This gives the protein CVSSETYRDNQPQHF.

At least ten counts were recorded for this clonotype. At one end the junction does not follow the germline gene, possibly because of a read error. This chain connects TRBV7-7 to TRBJ2-2; the match to TRBD1 covers 9 bases. The CDR3 is 14 residues long. Per germline, CDR1 SSHAT and CDR2 FNYEAQ (reference sequence). CDR3: CASSRDRDTGELFF. The CDR3 DNA sequence: TGTGCTAGCAGCCGGGACAGGGACACCGGGGAGCTGTTTTTT.

Many counts were recorded for this clonotype. An end of the junction differs from the germline gene, which may be a read error. The J gene is TRBJ1-4, the V gene TRBV2, with D maybe TRBD1 (6 bases). This CDR3 comprises 15 residues. Germline V CDR1 and CDR2: SNHLY, FYNNEI. CDR3 bases: TGTGCCAGCAGCGAAGGGGGGGGGACGGGGGAAAAACTGTTTTTT. This translates into CASSEGGGTGEKLFF.

This clonotype was counted ten times or more. The chain combines TRBV7-9 with TRBJ1-4, with D possibly being TRBD1 (5 bases). Trimming shortened V by 5 bases and J by 3 bases, and 16 bases separated the two germline ends. Germline loops: CDR1 SEHNR, CDR2 FQNEAQ (reference sequence). The CDR3 is 16 amino acids. The CDR3 nucleotides read TGTGCCAGCAGCCCGTCTAGGGTCAGGGCTAATGAAAAACTGTTTTTT. Its translation: CASSPSRVRANEKLFF.

The rearrangement joins TRBV12-3 or TRBV12-4 to TRBJ2-6; D not resolved. Between the trimmed V and J ends, which lost 3 bases and 4 bases, there was a span of 7 bases. The CDR3 runs to 14 residues. The CDR3 loop reads CASSFPAGANVLTF. The DNA for the CDR3 is TGTGCCAGCAGTTTTCCCGCGGGGGCCAACGTCCTGACTTTC.

In the case of this clonotype: This clone may be a read error of a much larger clone one base away. The chain recombines TRBV6-6 with TRBJ2-7; possible D gene TRBD1, 5 bases. This CDR3 has 15 residues. CDR1 is MNHNY, CDR2 SVGAGI, per germline (reference sequence). The CDR3, as DNA: TGTGCCAGCAGTTACTCGATGGGGCAGGGTTTCGTTCAGCACTTC. Translating it yields CASSYSMGQGFVQHF.

This clonotype was recorded at least ten times. The gene calls are TRBV5-8 and TRBJ2-7, with 8 bases matching TRBD2. The V and J ends lost 4 bases and 6 bases, in that order; junction bases with no gene match: 9. The length of the CDR3 is 14 residues. The V gene's germline CDR1 is SGHTS and CDR2 YDEGEE. In nucleotides, the CDR3 is TGTGCCAGCAGCCCCTTCTTGAGCGGGAGCGAGCAGTACTTC. This translates into CASSPFLSGSEQYF.

The V gene is TRBV19, the J gene TRBJ1-4; 8 nucleotides align to TRBD1. With 3 bases clipped from V and 4 bases from J, the junction kept 4 bases outside the gene matches. There are 15 residues in the CDR3. In germline, CDR1 is LNHDA, CDR2 SQIVND (reference sequence). The CDR3 DNA is TGTGCCAGTAGTATCATGGGACAGGTTAATGAAAAACTGTTTTTT. Its translation is CASSIMGQVNEKLFF.

This clonotype has at least ten counts. The chain couples TRBV9 to TRBJ2-3; the D gene is possibly TRBD2 (6 bases). Germline values: CDR1 SGDLS, CDR2 YYNGEE. The CDR3 sequence is 15 residues long. Trimming cost V 0 bases and J 3 bases, with 11 bases left between them. CDR3 in amino acids: CASSVDGGTTDTQYF. The CDR3 bases are TGTGCCAGCAGCGTAGATGGCGGGACGACAGATACGCAGTATTTT. Combining the CDR3 with reference TRBV9 and TRBJ2-3 gives the whole variable domain DSGVTQTPKHLITATGQRVTLRCSPRSGDLSVYWYQQSLDQGLQFLIQYYNGEERAKGNILERFSAQQFPDLHSELNLSSLELGDSALYFCASSVDGGTTDTQYFGPGTRLTVL.

Relative to its sample, this clonotype is medium-sized. The V call is TRBV12-3 or TRBV12-4, the J call TRBJ2-7, with 8 bases identical to TRBD1. This CDR3 region has 14 residues. V trimming: 5 bases; J trimming: 3 bases; junction bases outside the gene matches: 6. DNA for the CDR3: TGTGCCAGCAGTGGCGGACAGGGCCGCTACGAGCAGTACTTC. Residues: CASSGGQGRYEQYF.

On this clonotype: A clone one base away is much larger, so this may be a read error. Here the CDR3 reads CASSLALAVGEQYF. The CDR3 coding sequence is TGTGCCAGCAGCTTGGCCCTGGCGGTAGGGGAGCAGTACTTC. The gene calls are TRBV5-5 and TRBJ2-5; D possibly matches TRBD1 or TRBD2 (5 bases each). The CDR3 totals 14 residues. V was shortened by 0 bases and J by 11 bases, with 17 bases between the two germline ends. Looked up from germline, CDR1 is SGHKS and CDR2 is YYEKEE (reference sequence).